Shown below are 16 T cell receptor beta chains from a single sample sequenced in a study of Graves' ophthalmopathy and Graves' hyperthyroidism. The TCR beta CDR3 regions underwent amplification from RNA transcripts. The first round was an RT-PCR with HTBI primers, and the second round was a multiplex PCR. TCRdb independently ran MiXCR on the multiplex PCR reads; one entry per CDR3 protein. The table shows about 740,000 distinct CDR3 sequences, with 40% occurring only once. The sample was peripheral blood. The origin of the receptors is an adult man with Graves' ophthalmopathy.

Comment on this clonotype: Possible read error: a much larger clone is one base away. Likely a read error: the CDR3 ends without its conserved phenylalanine or tryptophan. This CDR3 reads CASSIGQGVNTEAFI. The CDR3 DNA is TGTGCCAGCAGCATCGGACAGGGGGTGAACACTGAAGCTTTCATT. The chain has TRBV5-5 and TRBJ1-1; 10 bases agree with TRBD1. Germline CDR1 SGHKS, CDR2 YYEKEE (reference sequence). This CDR3 has 15 amino acids. The ends lost 4 bases at V and 0 bases at J; junction bases unmatched: 3.

As concerns this clonotype: This could be a read error, since a much larger clone is one nucleotide away. This chain links TRBV12-3 or TRBV12-4 with TRBJ1-5, with 9 bases identical to TRBD1. Trimming cost V 6 bases and J 11 bases; bases outside gene matches: 11. The CDR3 runs 14 residues. CDR3 region: CASSPQGARQSQHF. CDR3 in DNA: TGTGCCAGCAGCCCACAGGGGGCGAGACAGTCCCAGCATTTT.

This clonotype was counted between two and nine times. A junction end diverges from the germline sequence, so it may reflect a read error. CDR3: CSVRQGQTQHF. The DNA for the CDR3 is TGCAGCGTAAGACAGGGTCAGACCCAGCATTTT. V usage is TRBV29-1 and J usage is TRBJ1-5; 7 bases are a match to TRBD1. The CDR3 is made up of 11 amino acids. CDR1 and CDR2 from the germline V gene are SQVTM and ANQGSEA.

This clonotype was picked up one time. Being one base from a much bigger clone, this may be a read error. The rearrangement joins TRBV25-1 to TRBJ2-2; D ambiguous. The CDR3 has 13 residues. The germline V and J ends were trimmed by 3 bases and 3 bases, with 5 bases remaining between them. In germline, CDR1 is MGHDK, CDR2 SYGVNS. The CDR3 DNA sequence: TGTGCCAGCAGTGATTCACACACCGGGGAGCTGTTTTTT. Translated: CASSDSHTGELFF. The full variable domain, in which reference TRBV25-1 and TRBJ2-2 provide the parts outside the CDR3, is EADIYQTPRYLVIGTGKKITLECSQTMGHDKMYWYQQDPGMELHLIHYSYGVNSTEKGDLSSESTVSRIRTEHFPLTLESARPSHTSQYLCASSDSHTGELFFGEGSRLTVL.

The rearrangement uses TRBV25-1 and TRBJ2-5; the D is unclear. Germline V gene lookup returns CDR1 MGHDK and CDR2 SYGVNS. This CDR3 has 14 amino acids. V was clipped by 8 bases and J by 0 bases, with 13 bases between them. CDR3 in amino acids: CASVSGDNQETQYF. In DNA form, the CDR3 reads TGTGCCAGCGTTTCAGGCGATAACCAAGAGACCCAGTACTTC. The full variable domain, in which reference TRBV25-1 and TRBJ2-5 provide the parts outside the CDR3, is EADIYQTPRYLVIGTGKKITLECSQTMGHDKMYWYQQDPGMELHLIHYSYGVNSTEKGDLSSESTVSRIRTEHFPLTLESARPSHTSQYLCASVSGDNQETQYFGPGTRLLVL.

This clonotype occurred many times. The genes are TRBV9 and TRBJ1-1, with a tentative D call TRBD1 (5 bases). This CDR3 spans 15 amino acids. The ends were cut back, 0 bases at V and 10 bases at J, with 19 bases in the middle. Germline V CDR1 and CDR2: SGDLS, YYNGEE. As DNA, the CDR3 is TGTGCCAGCAGCGTAGTATCCGACGGGACCAAAGGAGCTTTCTTT. Protein: CASSVVSDGTKGAFF.

This chain uses TRBV7-9 with TRBJ1-4; 7 nucleotides align to TRBD1. The germline V gene has CDR1 SEHNR and CDR2 FQNEAQ (reference sequence). V lost 5 bases, J lost 7 bases, and 10 bases stayed unmatched. The CDR3 contains 15 residues. The CDR3 reads CASSLTGSGGEKLFF. In DNA, the CDR3 is TGTGCCAGCAGCCTGACAGGGTCCGGAGGTGAAAAACTGTTTTTT. Full variable domain (remainder filled in from reference TRBV7-9 and TRBJ1-4): DTGVSQNPRHKITKRGQNVTFRCDPISEHNRLYWYRQTLGQGPEFLTYFQNEAQLEKSRLLSDRFSAERPKGSFSTLEIQRTEQGDSAMYLCASSLTGSGGEKLFFGSGTQLSVL.

This clonotype appeared a few times. In nucleotides, the CDR3 is TGTGCCAGCAGTCTGTCGGCGGGAGGGAGGTCCTACGAGCAGTACTTC. Translating it yields CASSLSAGGRSYEQYF. V usage is TRBV12-3 or TRBV12-4 and J usage is TRBJ2-7, with TRBD2 matching 9 bases. V lost 5 bases, J lost 1 base, and 9 bases stayed unmatched. The CDR3 extends over 16 amino acids.

The chain carries TRBV21-1 and TRBJ1-6. TRBV21-1 is a documented pseudogene. The CDR3 is 14 amino acids. The CDR3 loop is CASSIGGANSPLHF. As DNA, the CDR3 is TGTGCCAGCAGCATAGGAGGTGCCAATTCACCCCTCCACTTT.

This clonotype occurred many times. Compared with germline, one end of the junction differs, possibly owing to a read error. DNA of the CDR3: TGTGCCAGCAGTACTACAGGGGGCTCCGGGGCCAACGTCCTGACTTTC. It is translated as CASSTTGGSGANVLTF. The chain couples TRBV10-3 to TRBJ2-6; 9 nucleotides agree with TRBD1. The CDR3 loop spans 16 amino acids. Per germline, CDR1 ENHRY and CDR2 SYGVKD.

The CDR3 is CASSVGGVYQPQHF. DNA of the CDR3: TGTGCCAGCAGCGTAGGAGGGGTGTATCAGCCCCAGCATTTT. The J gene is TRBJ1-5, the V gene TRBV9; TRBD1 is a possible D gene (5 bases). Trimming left V 0 bases short and J 5 bases short, with 9 bases between. The germline V gene encodes CDR1 SGDLS and CDR2 YYNGEE. CDR3 size: 14 residues.

The chain couples TRBV7-9 to TRBJ1-2; D remains unclear. Germline V gene data show CDR1 as SEHNR and CDR2 as FQNEAQ (reference sequence). The ends were cut back, 0 bases at V and 7 bases at J, with 12 bases in the middle. The CDR3 totals 14 residues. CDR3 nucleotide sequence: TGTGCCAGCAGCTTAGCCCCCGGTTTCATTGGCTACACCTTC. It encodes CASSLAPGFIGYTF.

This clonotype was detected only once. An end of the junction does not agree with germline; a read error may underlie this. The genes are TRBV7-9 and TRBJ1-3; 7 bases map to TRBD1. The CDR3 totals 15 residues. The germline CDR1 and CDR2 sequences are SEHNR and FQNEAQ (reference sequence). The CDR3 region has the DNA TGTGTCAGCAGCTTAGCTCCAGGGGGAGGAAACACCATATATTTT. Protein sequence: CVSSLAPGGGNTIYF.

Only a few counts were recorded for this clonotype. V usage is TRBV24-1 and J usage is TRBJ1-5; TRBD1 matches 8 bases. J gave up 7 bases and V 11 bases, and 9 bases lay outside the gene matches. Germline CDR1 is KGHDR and CDR2 is SFDVKD. The CDR3 loop spans 13 amino acids. The CDR3 DNA sequence: TGTGCCAGCAGCCAGGGGGCAAGGCAGCCCCAGCATTTT. The encoded protein is CASSQGARQPQHF.

This clonotype occurred many times. V is TRBV7-2 and J is TRBJ2-7; maybe TRBD1 (5 bases). This CDR3 spans 13 amino acids. CDR1 SGHTA and CDR2 FQGNSA come from the germline V gene. The V and J ends lost 5 bases and 4 bases respectively, with 12 bases between them. The CDR3 sequence: CASSPPDRYEQYF. CDR3 bases: TGTGCCAGCAGCCCACCCGACAGATACGAGCAGTACTTC.

In this sample, this clonotype turned up many times. The chain has TRBV12-3 or TRBV12-4 and TRBJ2-7, with D perhaps matching TRBD2 (6 bases). The CDR3 is made up of 14 amino acids. Trimming took 6 bases from V and 2 from J, leaving 14 bases between them. CDR3 sequence (DNA): TGTGCCAGCAGGACGCAGGGAGGTGCCTACGAGCAGTACTTC. This codes for CASRTQGGAYEQYF.